These T cell receptor beta chains were read from a single sample in a study of shared clonotypes between healthy human individuals. Sequenced by immunoSEQ multiplex PCR; TCRdb stores in-frame clones only, minus some. The sample comprises 2 million to 2.5 million clones, roughly 93% of which are singletons, and about 0.34% rests with the top ten. Sequenced: naive CD4+ T cells from PBMCs. Source of these receptors: a young man in good health. Some clones in this sample may be carry-over from other donors' samples. Both conserved end residues are part of each CDR3. A D gene is named only where the DNA matches it firmly. Clone size appears in some rows only: once, few, many, or a class for an expanded clone.

V gene	D gene	J gene	clone size	CDR3 protein	CDR3 DNA
TRBV4-2	TRBD2	TRBJ2-1	.	CASSPPSGSFHEQFF	TGTGCCAGCAGCCCCCCTAGCGGGAGTTTTCATGAGCAGTTCTTC
TRBV6-1	.	TRBJ2-7	.	CASSEALPPYEQYF	TGTGCCAGCAGTGAAGCCCTGCCCCCCTACGAGCAGTACTTC
TRBV5-1	.	TRBJ1-2	once	CASSNAGTYYGYTF	TGCGCCAGCAGCAATGCCGGGACATACTATGGCTACACCTTC
TRBV25-1	TRBD2	TRBJ2-1	.	CAREGLEDNEQFF	TGTGCCAGAGAGGGACTAGAAGACAATGAGCAGTTCTTC
TRBV18	.	TRBJ2-1	.	CASFSGAEQFF	TGTGCCAGCTTTAGCGGAGCCGAGCAGTTCTTC
TRBV9	.	TRBJ2-7	.	CASSAGGLRSPGEQYF	TGTGCCAGCAGCGCAGGGGGGCTACGGTCACCCGGAGAGCAGTACTTC
TRBV6-5	.	TRBJ2-7	.	CASSYSSVLGPHEQYF	TGTGCCAGCAGTTACTCGAGTGTCTTGGGTCCCCACGAGCAGTACTTC
TRBV6-1	.	TRBJ2-2	.	CASSGRQNTGELFF	TGTGCCAGCAGTGGGCGACAGAACACCGGGGAGCTGTTTTTT
TRBV19	.	TRBJ2-2	.	CASSAAGGRGTGELFF	TGTGCCAGTAGTGCAGCTGGGGGCAGGGGCACCGGGGAGCTGTTTTTT
TRBV29-1	TRBD2	TRBJ2-7	once	CSVGGLAGGYEQYF	TGCAGCGTTGGGGGACTAGCGGGGGGCTACGAGCAGTACTTC
TRBV2	.	TRBJ1-6	.	CGGGGSMGPPLHF	TGTGGAGGGGGAGGGTCTATGGGTCCACCCCTCCACTTT
TRBV25-1	.	TRBJ2-3	.	CASSEYLAVTDTQYF	TGTGCCAGCAGTGAATATTTAGCGGTCACAGATACGCAGTATTTT
TRBV29-1	TRBD2	TRBJ2-4	.	CSVDGGRAEGAKNIQYF	TGCAGCGTTGATGGCGGGAGGGCCGAGGGAGCCAAAAACATTCAGTACTTC
TRBV5-4	TRBD1	TRBJ2-1	.	CASSSRWDRDINEQFF	TGTGCCAGCAGCTCCCGATGGGACAGGGATATTAATGAGCAGTTCTTC
TRBV6-1	.	TRBJ2-3	.	CASSYRDTQYF	TGTGCCAGCAGTTATCGAGATACGCAGTATTTT
TRBV9	TRBD1	TRBJ1-2	.	CASSVAEGTGDNYGYTF	TGTGCCAGCAGCGTAGCTGAAGGGACAGGGGATAACTATGGCTACACCTTC
TRBV9	TRBD2	TRBJ2-7	once	CASSVGRGSGYEQYF	TGTGCCAGCAGCGTCGGGCGCGGGAGTGGGTACGAGCAGTACTTC
TRBV6-5	.	TRBJ2-7	.	CASSYSRPSSYEQYF	TGTGCCAGCAGTTACTCGCGACCAAGCTCCTACGAGCAGTACTTC
TRBV5-1	.	TRBJ2-3	.	CASSLAGDTQYF	TGCGCCAGCAGCTTGGCGGGGGATACGCAGTATTTT
TRBV5-8	.	TRBJ2-3	.	CASSLGWLAQGTDTQYF	TGTGCCAGCAGCTTGGGATGGCTAGCTCAAGGCACAGATACGCAGTATTTT
TRBV10-3	.	TRBJ1-3	.	CAISVTGTSGNTIYF	TGTGCCATCAGCGTAACCGGGACCTCTGGAAACACCATATATTTT
TRBV28	.	TRBJ2-5	.	CASSLGRRQYF	TGTGCCAGCAGTTTAGGAAGGCGCCAGTACTTC
TRBV29-1	TRBD1	TRBJ1-1	.	CSAKGQGDTEAFF	TGCAGCGCAAAAGGACAGGGAGACACTGAAGCTTTCTTT
TRBV18	.	TRBJ1-2	.	CASSQFFAPEGGDTTNYGYTF	TGTGCCAGCTCACAATTTTTCGCGCCTGAGGGCGGAGACACCACTAACTATGGCTACACCTTC
TRBV10-3	TRBD1	TRBJ2-1	.	CATKMGQGIDNEQFF	TGTGCCACCAAAATGGGACAGGGAATTGACAATGAGCAGTTCTTC
TRBV7-2	TRBD1	TRBJ2-3	.	CASSLEGQGAADTQYF	TGTGCCAGCAGCTTAGAAGGACAGGGGGCGGCAGATACGCAGTATTTT
TRBV29-1	.	TRBJ2-7	.	CSVDKLSPYEQYF	TGCAGCGTTGATAAGCTCTCTCCCTACGAGCAGTACTTC
TRBV5-1	TRBD2	TRBJ2-7	.	CASSRSGSTIYEQYF	TGCGCCAGCAGCCGTAGCGGGAGTACCATTTACGAGCAGTACTTC
TRBV5-4	TRBD2	TRBJ2-7	.	CASSWGLAGSLYEQYF	TGTGCCAGCAGCTGGGGACTAGCGGGAAGCCTCTACGAGCAGTACTTC
TRBV6-1	.	TRBJ1-6	.	CASSVDSYNSPLHF	TGTGCCAGCAGTGTGGACAGCTATAATTCACCCCTCCACTTT
TRBV6-1	TRBD1	TRBJ1-2	once	CASRGTGVSYGYTF	TGTGCCAGCAGGGGGACAGGGGTTAGCTATGGCTACACCTTC
TRBV9	.	TRBJ2-1	.	CASSVVGAISHNEQFF	TGTGCCAGCAGCGTAGTGGGGGCTATAAGCCACAATGAGCAGTTCTTC
TRBV29-1	.	TRBJ2-1	.	CSVARSLYNEQFF	TGCAGCGTTGCGCGGTCCCTCTACAATGAGCAGTTCTTC
TRBV28	TRBD1	TRBJ1-2	once	CASSLPAGGYGYTF	TGTGCCAGCAGTTTACCCGCAGGGGGGTATGGCTACACCTTC
TRBV4-1	.	TRBJ2-1	.	CATSGATTANEQFF	TGCGCCACCTCGGGGGCCACTACGGCCAATGAGCAGTTCTTC
TRBV9	TRBD2	TRBJ2-5	.	CASSVGIAGLTQETQYF	TGTGCCAGCAGCGTAGGAATAGCGGGGTTAACACAAGAGACCCAGTACTTC
TRBV5-6	.	TRBJ2-3	.	CASSLRGADTQYF	TGTGCCAGCAGCTTGAGGGGAGCAGATACGCAGTATTTT
TRBV29-1	TRBD1	TRBJ1-1	.	CSARGQGTAEAFF	TGCAGCGCCAGAGGACAGGGGACCGCTGAAGCTTTCTTT
TRBV28	.	TRBJ1-4	.	CASSFPHRTEKLFF	TGTGCCAGCAGTTTCCCACACCGTACCGAAAAACTGTTTTTT